This T cell receptor beta chain appears in the sequencing data of a study of vaccination and CD4 T cells after COVID-19. Treatment denoted: approximately 9-day PBMC culture with coronavirus spike peptide pools or control peptides (ViraFEST assay). Gathered ahead of the COVID-19 pandemic (2011-2018) were the CD4+ T cells of the unexposed donor. Peptide-pool expansion of antigen-specific T cells preceded TCR sequencing in ViraFEST. The CDR3 extends over 14 amino acids. V lost 3 bases, J lost 11 bases, and 10 bases stayed unmatched. Germline assignment: CDR1 MNHNS and CDR2 SASEGT. Researchers used the Oncomine TCR Beta short-read assay to sequence DNA from cultured CD4+ T cells. Each CDR3 protein gets one entry after TCRdb re-called the PCR reads with MiXCR. The sample lists 6,500 to 9,000 distinct CDR3 sequences; 36% were seen once. As concerns this clonotype: Its antigen is not known.

This chain connects TRBV6-1 to TRBJ1-2, with 9 nucleotides matching TRBD1. The receptor was derived from a human donor in good health. Input material: CD4+ T cells from blood, cultured in vitro. The CDR3 DNA sequence: TGTGCCAGCAGTGATCAGGGACAGGGCCTCAGGTACACCTTC. It encodes CASSDQGQGLRYTF.